These 21 T cell receptor beta chains were sequenced from one sample in a study of blood T cells in healthy people across ages. With a J-beta primer mix and a sample-barcoded 5' primer, a second PCR ran about 6 to 11 cycles. TCRdb processed the 5' RACE reads anew with MiXCR; each CDR3 protein has one entry. Among approximately 800,000 distinct CDR3 sequences listed, 62% were seen once. Sequencing was performed on blood. The source of these receptors is a man under 40 in good health.

The CDR3 spells CASSPFGVAYEQYF. The CDR3 nucleotides are TGCGCCAGCAGCCCATTCGGAGTAGCCTACGAGCAGTACTTC. This chain links TRBV5-1 with TRBJ2-7, with no clear D. CDR3 size: 14 residues. Trimming took 4 bases from V and 2 from J, leaving 13 bases between them. Germline V gives CDR1 SGHRS, CDR2 YFSETQ.

The gene calls are TRBV28 and TRBJ2-7; 7 nucleotides match TRBD1. V shed 2 bases and J 0 bases; nucleotides not matched to a gene: 10. Germline V lookup: CDR1 MDHEN, CDR2 SYDVKM. The CDR3 is 17 amino acids. The CDR3 protein is CASSLRGPPMSSYEQYF. CDR3 sequence (DNA): TGTGCCAGCAGTTTAAGGGGGCCCCCGATGAGCTCCTACGAGCAGTACTTC.

The chain couples TRBV7-9 to TRBJ2-7; 7 bases are a match to TRBD2. Trimming at V came to 3 bases and at J to 7 bases, leaving 9 bases not matched to a gene. The CDR3 runs 14 residues. Germline V lookup: CDR1 SEHNR, CDR2 FQNEAQ (reference sequence). CDR3 in amino acids: CASSLEGRVNEQYF. Written as DNA, the CDR3 is TGTGCCAGCAGCTTGGAGGGGAGGGTGAATGAGCAGTACTTC.

This clonotype was seen just once. This chain uses TRBV6-6 with TRBJ1-2, with D possibly TRBD1 on 5 matching bases. The CDR3 contains 11 residues. The ends were cut back, 10 bases at V and 8 bases at J, with 14 bases in the middle. Germline values: CDR1 MNHNY, CDR2 SVGAGI (reference sequence). The DNA of the CDR3 is TGTGCCAACTCGGGGGACGGCGGCTACACCTTC. This sequence encodes CANSGDGGYTF.

The V call is TRBV9, the J call TRBJ1-2, with D tentatively TRBD1 (5 bases). Germline V gene sequence: CDR1 SGDLS, CDR2 YYNGEE. Trimming removed 0 bases at V and 8 bases at J, with 11 bases between. The CDR3 is 13 residues long. CDR3 DNA sequence: TGTGCCAGCAGCGTAGAGTTAGGGGACGGCTACACCTTC. Its translation: CASSVELGDGYTF.

V and J are TRBV7-2 and TRBJ2-1; D is possibly TRBD1 (6 bases). The CDR3 extends over 14 amino acids. Deletions cut 4 bases from V and 4 bases from J, with 11 bases between. Germline CDR1 and CDR2: SGHTA and FQGNSA. The CDR3: CASSWTAAYNEQFF. CDR3 DNA sequence: TGTGCCAGCAGCTGGACAGCCGCTTACAATGAGCAGTTCTTC.

The chain recombines TRBV5-1 with TRBJ1-2; D is perhaps TRBD1 (6 bases). Germline lookup yields CDR1 SGHRS and CDR2 YFSETQ. This CDR3 contains 14 residues. Trimming pared 0 bases from V and 7 bases from J, leaving 13 bases between. The DNA for the CDR3 is TGCGCCAGCAGCTTGGGACAGGTATCGGGTGGCTACACCTTC. It codes for CASSLGQVSGGYTF.

The chain carries TRBV20-1 and TRBJ2-1, with 9 nucleotides matching TRBD2. Germline trimming cut 2 bases from V and 1 base from J; bases unmatched to any gene: 6. The V gene's germline CDR1 is DFQATT and CDR2 SNEGSKA (reference sequence). The CDR3 covers 16 residues. CDR3 nucleotide sequence: TGCAGTGCTAGACTAGCGGGGACCCCTTCCTACAATGAGCAGTTCTTC. Protein: CSARLAGTPSYNEQFF.

The chain links TRBV10-3 to TRBJ2-5, with D tentatively TRBD1 or TRBD2 (5 bases each). Trimming left V 10 bases short and J 4 bases short, with 19 bases between. The CDR3 totals 14 residues. Germline V CDR1 and CDR2: ENHRY, SYGVKD. The CDR3 nucleotides are TGTGCCAGCACACCGGGACCTAAGGGAGAGACCCAGTACTTC. Its protein is CASTPGPKGETQYF.

This chain joins TRBV6-5 and TRBJ2-3; TRBD2 aligns across 7 bases. Unmatched junction bases numbered 17, after V lost 5 bases and J lost 6 bases. In germline, CDR1 is MNHEY, CDR2 SVGAGI. The CDR3 totals 17 residues. The CDR3 is CASSPSGGAGRSDTQYF. As DNA, the CDR3 is TGTGCCAGCAGTCCCTCGGGTGGAGCGGGGAGGTCGGATACGCAGTATTTT.

This chain connects TRBV4-2 to TRBJ2-4; D is ambiguous. The length of the CDR3 is 14 residues. Germline V gene data show CDR1 as LGHNA and CDR2 as YNFKEQ. The V and J ends lost 1 base and 13 bases respectively, with 17 bases between them. DNA for the CDR3: TGTGCCAGCAGCCAAGCGGGCCAGTCCGGAGAGCAGTACTTC. It yields the protein CASSQAGQSGEQYF.

J is TRBJ2-1 and V is TRBV9; D is possibly TRBD2 (5 bases). Germline CDR1 and CDR2: SGDLS and YYNGEE. Trimming cost V 3 bases and J 1 base, with 11 bases left between them. The CDR3 has 15 amino acids. The DNA of the CDR3 is TGTGCCAGCAGCGGAACCGGGGTTTCCTACAATGAGCAGTTCTTC. Protein product: CASSGTGVSYNEQFF.

In this sample, this clonotype turned up a few times. This rearrangement joins TRBV29-1 to TRBJ1-2, with 7 nucleotides matching TRBD1. The CDR3 covers 13 residues. Germline V gene sequence: CDR1 SQVTM, CDR2 ANQGSEA. Unmatched junction bases numbered 5, after V lost 4 bases and J lost 3 bases. In nucleotides, the CDR3 is TGCAGCGTTGGTGCAGGGGGGGACTATGGCTACACCTTC. Its protein is CSVGAGGDYGYTF.

This clonotype was counted only a few times. This chain joins TRBV10-3 and TRBJ1-4; D is unresolved. Germline lookup yields CDR1 ENHRY and CDR2 SYGVKD. This CDR3 is 12 amino acids long. Trimming shortened V by 0 bases and J by 7 bases, and 3 bases separated the two germline ends. CDR3 sequence: CAISESSEKLFF. Written as DNA, the CDR3 is TGTGCCATCAGTGAGTCGAGTGAAAAACTGTTTTTT.

A few counts support this clonotype. The chain links TRBV3-1 to TRBJ2-7, with TRBD1 as a possible D gene (5 bases). Trimming left V 4 bases short and J 0 bases short, with 19 bases between. Germline CDR1 LGHDT, CDR2 YNNKEL (reference sequence). This CDR3 contains 17 residues. CDR3 coding DNA: TGTGCCAGCAGCCGAGCCCAGTACAGGCCAAGCTCCTACGAGCAGTACTTC. This translates into CASSRAQYRPSSYEQYF.

This chain connects TRBV12-3 or TRBV12-4 to TRBJ2-7, with D maybe TRBD2 (6 bases). V was trimmed by 4 bases and J by 0 bases, leaving 13 bases between them. The CDR3 runs to 15 residues. Here the CDR3 DNA reads TGTGCCAGCAGTTCTAGCGCATTAAACTCCTACGAGCAGTACTTC. As protein: CASSSSALNSYEQYF.

The gene calls are TRBV6-5 and TRBJ2-7, with a tentative D call TRBD2 (6 bases). V lost 0 bases to trimming and J lost 1 base, with 10 bases between them. CDR3 length equals 15 residues. Germline V CDR1 and CDR2: MNHEY, SVGAGI. The CDR3 coding sequence is TGTGCCAGCAGTTACTCGATGGGGAGGTCCTACGAGCAGTACTTC. This gives the protein CASSYSMGRSYEQYF.

The rearrangement uses TRBV5-5 and TRBJ1-2; TRBD1 matches 7 bases. Losses at the gene ends were 1 base for V and 2 bases for J; bases not matched to a gene: 5. Per germline, CDR1 SGHKS and CDR2 YYEKEE (reference sequence). The CDR3 sequence is 15 residues long. CDR3 sequence: CASSLSPTGNYGYTF. Here the CDR3 DNA reads TGTGCCAGCAGCTTGTCCCCGACAGGGAACTATGGCTACACCTTC. The full variable domain, rest sourced from reference TRBV5-5 and TRBJ1-2, is DAGVTQSPTHLIKTRGQQVTLRCSPISGHKSVSWYQQVLGQGPQFIFQYYEKEERGRGNFPDRFSARQFPNYSSELNVNALLLGDSALYLCASSLSPTGNYGYTFGSGTRLTVV.

This clonotype is a singleton in its sample. The chain links TRBV7-2 to TRBJ2-4, with 11 bases that match TRBD1. The CDR3 extends over 14 amino acids. V was pared by 5 bases and J by 13 bases, with 10 bases of the junction left unmatched. CDR1 is SGHTA, CDR2 FQGNSA, per germline. CDR3 sequence reads: CASSLIRDRGLQYF. The CDR3 region has the DNA TGTGCCAGCAGCCTCATCCGGGACAGGGGGTTGCAGTACTTC.

The DNA for the CDR3 is TGCAGCGTCGCTACTAGCGGGGCAACAGATACGCAGTATTTT. Its protein is CSVATSGATDTQYF. J is TRBJ2-3 and V is TRBV29-1; 10 positions agree with TRBD2. The germline gives CDR1 SQVTM, CDR2 ANQGSEA. This CDR3 comprises 14 residues. The V and J ends lost 6 bases and 3 bases, in that order; junction bases with no gene match: 6.

As for this clonotype: The junction departs from the called germline gene at one end, perhaps through a read error. The V call is TRBV29-1, the J call TRBJ2-1, with 7 positions matching TRBD2. Germline V gene sequence: CDR1 SQVTM, CDR2 ANQGSEA. This CDR3 comprises 13 residues. The chain's CDR3 is CSVGRDYGNERFF. CDR3 DNA sequence: TGCAGCGTGGGCCGGGACTACGGCAATGAGCGGTTCTTC.